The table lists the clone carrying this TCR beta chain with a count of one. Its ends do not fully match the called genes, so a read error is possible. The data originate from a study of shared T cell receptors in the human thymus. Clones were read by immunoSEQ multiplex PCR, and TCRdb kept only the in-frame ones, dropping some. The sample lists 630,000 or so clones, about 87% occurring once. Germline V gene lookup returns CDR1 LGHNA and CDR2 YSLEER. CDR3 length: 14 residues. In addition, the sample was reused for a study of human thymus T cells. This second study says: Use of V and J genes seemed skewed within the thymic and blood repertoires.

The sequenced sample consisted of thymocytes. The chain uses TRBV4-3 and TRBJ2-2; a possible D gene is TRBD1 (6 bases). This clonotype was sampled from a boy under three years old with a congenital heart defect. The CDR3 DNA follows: TGCGCCAGCAACCAACGCAGGGGCCCCGGGGAGCTGTTTTTT. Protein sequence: CASNQRRGPGELFF.